The sample holds one count of the clone carrying this TCR beta chain. This entry is derived from a study of blood T cell repertoires in COVID-19. As for the study in general: The United States, Italy and Spain were the sources of the acute and convalescent COVID-19 samples.

This CDR3 is built from 20 residues. Trimming took off 2 bases at V and 2 bases at J, with 25 bases between the two ends. Germline V gives CDR1 WNHNN, CDR2 SYGVQD (reference sequence). Using immunoSEQ multiplex PCR, the repertoire was profiled, and TCRdb retains in-frame clones only, with some absent. The sample has around 43,000 clones, around 85% seen once. The source of this sequence is a woman aged 80 or over with acute or convalescent COVID-19. The rearrangement uses TRBV10-1 and TRBJ2-1; possibly TRBD2 for D (6 bases). The material sequenced was peripheral blood. The DNA of the CDR3 is TGCGCCAGCAGTGAGCGAATCTTAGGCGGGACCACCAGACCCTACAATGAGCAGTTCTTC. Amino acids: CASSERILGGTTRPYNEQFF.